These 9 T cell receptor beta chains were sequenced from one sample in a study of blood T cell repertoires in COVID-19. Data came from immunoSEQ multiplex PCR; TCRdb stores just in-frame clones and leaves some out. The sample lists under 300,000 clones; about 83% were seen once. Material for sequencing was peripheral blood. The receptor set was obtained from a woman aged 40 to 55 who had recovered from COVID-19.

The V call is TRBV7-9, the J call TRBJ1-2; D is undetermined. The V end was cut by 5 bases, the J end by 0 bases, with 13 bases between. Per the germline V gene, CDR1 is SEHNR and CDR2 is FQNEAQ (reference sequence). The CDR3 covers 15 residues. The CDR3 sequence: CASSLTERANYGYTF. In nucleotides, the CDR3 is TGTGCCAGCAGCCTAACCGAGAGAGCTAACTATGGCTACACCTTC.

The chain uses TRBV27 and TRBJ2-2; 8 bases line up with TRBD1. The CDR3 totals 17 residues. The junction had 12 bases not matched to a gene; V was cut back by 3 bases and J by 6 bases. Germline CDR1 MNHEY, CDR2 SMNVEV (reference sequence). CDR3 sequence (DNA): TGTGCCAGCAGTTTCCCTCTAGGACAGGGTTTCCCCGGGGAGCTGTTTTTT. This encodes CASSFPLGQGFPGELFF.

This chain joins TRBV4-1 and TRBJ1-4; possibly TRBD1 for D (5 bases). Germline assignment: CDR1 MGHRA and CDR2 YSYEKL. The CDR3 is 15 residues long. Trimming left V 2 bases short and J 6 bases short, with 13 bases between. CDR3 residues: CASSQPRVVDEKLFF. The DNA of the CDR3 is TGCGCCAGCAGCCAACCCAGGGTTGTCGATGAAAAACTGTTTTTT.

V and J are TRBV6-6 and TRBJ1-2; 7 nucleotides align to TRBD1. This CDR3 has 15 amino acids. CDR1 is MNHNY, CDR2 SVGAGI, per germline (reference sequence). Trimming removed 2 bases from V and 8 bases from J; junction bases left unmatched: 11. CDR3 in DNA: TGTGCCAGCAGTTACGTGCAGGGGGAGGACGAGGGCTACACCTTC. Its translation is CASSYVQGEDEGYTF.

This clone has a count of ten or more. This chain uses TRBV11-2 with TRBJ2-1; TRBD2 matches 8 bases. Germline loops: CDR1 SGHAT, CDR2 FQNNGV. This CDR3 region has 14 residues. Trimming at V came to 6 bases and at J to 4 bases, leaving 5 bases not matched to a gene. In DNA form, the CDR3 reads TGTGCCAGCAGGGCGGGGGGTTCATACAATGAGCAGTTCTTC. It codes for CASRAGGSYNEQFF. The full variable domain, completed using reference TRBV11-2 and TRBJ2-1, is EAGVAQSPRYKIIEKRQSVAFWCNPISGHATLYWYQQILGQGPKLLIQFQNNGVVDDSQLPKDRFSAERLKGVDSTLKIQPAKLEDSAVYLCASRAGGSYNEQFFGPGTRLTVL.

The chain uses TRBV5-3 and TRBJ1-1; 8 nucleotides agree with TRBD1. TRBV5-3 is an ORF; its function is uncertain. This CDR3 is 15 amino acids long. The V and J ends lost 4 bases and 3 bases, in that order; junction bases with no gene match: 8. The CDR3 region has the DNA TGTGCCAGAAGCAGGGACAGGACGGGTGACACTGAAGCTTTCTTT. As protein: CARSRDRTGDTEAFF.

This clone was counted a few times. V usage is TRBV7-2 and J usage is TRBJ2-7; 7 nucleotides agree with TRBD1. The CDR3 is 15 residues long. Germline V gene data show CDR1 as SGHTA and CDR2 as FQGNSA. The trim removed 5 bases at V and 4 bases at J, leaving 11 bases unmatched. CDR3 sequence reads: CASSLTRDSAYEQYF. The DNA of the CDR3 is TGTGCCAGCAGCCTAACCCGGGACAGCGCTTACGAGCAGTACTTC.

This sequence joins TRBV27 and TRBJ1-2, with a tentative D call TRBD1 (5 bases). The CDR3 runs 14 residues. Germline V lookup: CDR1 MNHEY, CDR2 SMNVEV (reference sequence). Trimming removed 0 bases at V and 3 bases at J, with 8 bases between. The CDR3 DNA reads as TGTGCCAGCAGTTTATCGGAAGGGGACTATGGCTACACCTTC. It codes for CASSLSEGDYGYTF.

This clone was detected once. The chain couples TRBV7-9 to TRBJ1-4; 8 nucleotides match TRBD1. This CDR3 region has 15 residues. The germline V gene encodes CDR1 SEHNR and CDR2 FQNEAQ (reference sequence). J was trimmed by 8 bases and V by 6 bases; bases with no gene match: 11. CDR3 coding DNA: TGTGCCAGCAGTTCGAGGACAGGGCTTGGGGAAAAACTGTTTTTT. This gives the protein CASSSRTGLGEKLFF.